This T cell receptor beta chain is drawn from a study of T cells after yellow fever vaccination. Notes on the study in general: Reappearance after the booster was seen for most primary-vaccination clones, at 96% CD4 and 75% to 90% CD8. The secondary response was weaker but peaked faster, day 5 versus 15.

CDR1 is SGHVS and CDR2 is FQNEAQ in the germline V gene. J gave up 0 bases and V 0 bases, and 5 bases lay outside the gene matches. The CDR3 length is 17 residues. 5'RACE template switching generated TCR cDNA, adding a universal primer site and UMIs. MiXCR, applied by TCRdb to the 5' RACE reads, yields one record per CDR3 protein. Among some 150,000 distinct CDR3 sequences, approximately 10% were seen once, and the ten largest hold around 35%. This clonotype was counted only a few times. Antigen specificity is unknown. This sequence originates from a man between 18 and 29 years old who received the YFV17D yellow fever vaccine. The chain uses TRBV7-8 and TRBJ2-1; 7 bases line up with TRBD1. This specimen consisted of CD8+ T cells sorted from PBMCs, obtained 45 days after the yellow fever booster vaccination. This CDR3 reads CASSLAYRGSSYNEQFF. CDR3 DNA: TGTGCCAGCAGCTTAGCCTACAGGGGTAGCTCCTACAATGAGCAGTTCTTC. Looking up the rest from reference TRBV7-8 and TRBJ2-1 gives the full variable domain: GAGVSQSPRYKVAKRGQDVALRCDPISGHVSLFWYQQALGQGPEFLTYFQNEAQLDKSGLPSDRFFAERPEGSVSTLKIQRTQQEDSAVYLCASSLAYRGSSYNEQFFGPGTRLTVL.